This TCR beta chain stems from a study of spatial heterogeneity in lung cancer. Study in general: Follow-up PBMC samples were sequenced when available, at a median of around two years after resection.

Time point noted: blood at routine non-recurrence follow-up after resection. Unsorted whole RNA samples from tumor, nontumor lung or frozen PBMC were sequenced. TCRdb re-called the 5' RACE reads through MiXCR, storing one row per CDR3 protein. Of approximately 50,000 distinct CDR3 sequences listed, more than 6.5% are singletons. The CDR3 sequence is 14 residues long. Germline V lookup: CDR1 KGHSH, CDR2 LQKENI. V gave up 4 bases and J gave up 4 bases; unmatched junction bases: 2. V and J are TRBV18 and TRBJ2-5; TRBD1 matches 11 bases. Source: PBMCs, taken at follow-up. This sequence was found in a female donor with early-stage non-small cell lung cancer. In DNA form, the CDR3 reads TGTGCCAGCTCACAAGGGACAGGGGGAGAGACCCAGTACTTC. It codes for CASSQGTGGETQYF.